This TCR beta chain was retrieved from a study of cytomegalovirus exposure and HLA in healthy donors. Per germline, CDR1 SEHNR and CDR2 FQNEAQ (reference sequence). V was cut by 0 bases and J by 10 bases, with 12 bases left in between. The CDR3 extends over 14 amino acids. As for this clone: As yet, its antigen is unknown.

General observations from the study: The classifier, whose performance was assessed in both the original and validation cohorts, reportedly diagnosed cytomegalovirus status with high specificity and sensitivity. Apparent HLA restriction characterized most CMV-associated TCR beta chains in a later analysis. Prior analysis indicated that the majority of TCR beta V segments exhibited productivity approximately 87% or approximately 30% of the time.

Both 60 Vbeta primers and 13 Jbeta primers went into the PCR. Sequencing was performed with immunoSEQ multiplex PCR; in TCRdb, only in-frame clones are kept and a portion is missing. The repertoire consists of fewer than 250,000 clones, with around 85% occurring once and the leading ten covering about 1.8%. While unrecorded immune exposures were likely, the donors were nominally healthy when sampled. The sample taken for sequencing was PBMCs. The clonotype comes from a young man in good health and CMV-seronegative. V usage is TRBV7-9 and J usage is TRBJ1-4; D remains unclear. CDR3 protein: CASSLAPKSGKLFF. Here the CDR3 DNA reads TGTGCCAGCAGCTTAGCCCCGAAGAGTGGAAAACTGTTTTTT.